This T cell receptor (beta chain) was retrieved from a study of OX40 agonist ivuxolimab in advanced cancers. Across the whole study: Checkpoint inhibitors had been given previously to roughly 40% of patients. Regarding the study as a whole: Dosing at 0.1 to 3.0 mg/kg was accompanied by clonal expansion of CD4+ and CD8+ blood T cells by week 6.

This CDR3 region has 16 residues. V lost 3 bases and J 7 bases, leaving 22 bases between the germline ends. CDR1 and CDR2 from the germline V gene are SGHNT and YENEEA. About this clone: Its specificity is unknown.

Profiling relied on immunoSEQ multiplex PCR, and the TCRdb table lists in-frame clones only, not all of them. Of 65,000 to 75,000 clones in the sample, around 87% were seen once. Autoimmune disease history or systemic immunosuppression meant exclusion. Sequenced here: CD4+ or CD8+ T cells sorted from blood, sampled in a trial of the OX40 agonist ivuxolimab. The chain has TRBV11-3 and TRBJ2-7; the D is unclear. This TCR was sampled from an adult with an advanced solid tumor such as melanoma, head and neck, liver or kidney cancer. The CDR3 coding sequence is TGTGCCAGCAGCTTGGGAAAGAAAAGGGATCTATTGGAGCAGTACTTC. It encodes CASSLGKKRDLLEQYF. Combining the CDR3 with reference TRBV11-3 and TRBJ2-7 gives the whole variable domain EAGVVQSPRYKIIEKKQPVAFWCNPISGHNTLYWYLQNLGQGPELLIRYENEEAVDDSQLPKDRFSAERLKGVDSTLKIQPAELGDSAVYLCASSLGKKRDLLEQYFGPGTRLTVT.